These 8 T cell receptor beta chains came from one sample sequenced in a study of CXCR3-negative and CXCR3-positive naive CD8 T cells. With UMI labels, 5' RACE was used to prepare the TRB cDNA libraries. For each CDR3 protein, TCRdb gives one entry from its re-call of the 5' RACE reads, without DNA. Its clone listing holds about 48,000 distinct CDR3 sequences. Sequencing used memory CD8+ T cells from blood. Source of these receptors: a human donor in good health. Some clones in this sample may be carry-over from other donors' samples.

The V and J genes are TRBV4-3 and TRBJ2-7; TCRdb's D gene call, TRBD1, goes unchecked for lack of DNA. CDR1 is LGHNA and CDR2 is YSLEER in the germline V gene. The CDR3 runs 16 residues. CDR3 protein: CASSQFSGTGPYEQYF.

V and J are TRBV21-1 and TRBJ2-7; the D gene TCRdb calls, TRBD1, cannot be checked with no DNA. TRBV21-1 is noted as a pseudogene. The CDR3 totals 16 residues. This CDR3 is CASSNLDRESSYEQYF.

This chain uses TRBV29-1 with TRBJ1-2. This CDR3 comprises 11 residues. The V gene's germline CDR1 is SQVTM and CDR2 ANQGSEA. The CDR3 is CSVESLWGYTF.

This chain joins TRBV3-1 and TRBJ2-1. From germline, CDR1 is LGHDT and CDR2 YNNKEL (reference sequence). The CDR3 is 13 residues long. CDR3 sequence reads: CASSQGTSNEQFF.

The chain employs TRBV5-1 and TRBJ2-7; TCRdb returns TRBD1, unconfirmable since there is no DNA. CDR3 length equals 14 residues. Per germline, CDR1 SGHRS and CDR2 YFSETQ. This CDR3 reads CASSVQGSGYEQYF.

The J gene is TRBJ2-7, the V gene TRBV29-1; no DNA is available, so the TRBD1 call from TCRdb remains unchecked. The CDR3 is 14 amino acids. From germline, CDR1 is SQVTM and CDR2 ANQGSEA. The CDR3 reads CSGWGQGGSYEQYF.

This chain links TRBV29-1 with TRBJ2-7; TCRdb outputs TRBD1, but without DNA this stays unchecked. The CDR3 length is 14 residues. Germline CDR1 and CDR2: SQVTM and ANQGSEA. The chain's CDR3 is CSAFPGQGTYEQYF.

The V gene is TRBV7-8, the J gene TRBJ2-1; TCRdb names TRBD1, which stays unverified in the absence of DNA. Germline V gene lookup returns CDR1 SGHVS and CDR2 FQNEAQ. The CDR3 is 17 residues long. The CDR3 is CASSRRQGSPRDNEQFF.